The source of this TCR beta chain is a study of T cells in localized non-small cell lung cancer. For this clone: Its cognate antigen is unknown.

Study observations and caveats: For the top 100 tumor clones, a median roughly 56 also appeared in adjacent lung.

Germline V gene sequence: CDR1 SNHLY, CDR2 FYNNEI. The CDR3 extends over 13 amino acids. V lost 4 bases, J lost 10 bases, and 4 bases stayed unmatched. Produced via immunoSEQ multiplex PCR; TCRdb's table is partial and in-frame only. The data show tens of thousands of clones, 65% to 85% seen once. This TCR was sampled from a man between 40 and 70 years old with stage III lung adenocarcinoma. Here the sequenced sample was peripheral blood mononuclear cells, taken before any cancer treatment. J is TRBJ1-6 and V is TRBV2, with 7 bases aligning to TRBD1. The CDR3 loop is CASSGQGNSPLHF. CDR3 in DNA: TGTGCCAGCAGTGGACAGGGAAACTCACCCCTCCACTTT. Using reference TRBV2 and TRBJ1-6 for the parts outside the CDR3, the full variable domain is EPEVTQTPSHQVTQMGQEVILRCVPISNHLYFYWYRQILGQKVEFLVSFYNNEISEKSEIFDDQFSVERPDGSNFTLKIRSTKLEDSAMYFCASSGQGNSPLHFGNGTRLTVT.